These 13 T cell receptor beta chains were all obtained from the same sample, sequenced in a study of T cell changes during pregnancy in multiple sclerosis. Some clones are missing from TCRdb's copy, which holds only in-frame ones; the method was immunoSEQ multiplex PCR. In the table there are tens of thousands of clones, roughly 92% of which are singletons. The sample consisted of peripheral blood, taken in the third trimester of pregnancy. These receptors were obtained from a female donor in good health, enrolled as a control in a pregnancy study.

The V and J genes are TRBV21-1 and TRBJ2-2; the table's D call of TRBD1 was not tested on the DNA. TRBV21-1 is described as a pseudogene. CDR3 length equals 17 residues. CDR3 nucleotides: TGTGCCAGCAGCATCCTTCGCCTAGGGGAAGAGTCCGGGGAGCTGTTTTTT. Amino acids: CASSILRLGEESGELFF.

V usage is TRBV28 and J usage is TRBJ1-2; no reliable D call. The V and J ends lost 5 bases and 4 bases respectively, with 8 bases between them. This CDR3 region has 12 residues. Germline V gene lookup returns CDR1 MDHEN and CDR2 SYDVKM. CDR3 region: CASSPSVYGYTF. Here the CDR3 DNA reads TGTGCCAGCAGTCCCTCGGTCTATGGCTACACCTTC.

CDR3 in amino acids: CASSSRGQGALDNEQFF. The CDR3 DNA sequence: TGTGCCAGCAGTTCCAGAGGACAGGGTGCGTTGGACAATGAGCAGTTCTTC. This sequence joins TRBV28 and TRBJ2-1; 8 bases are a match to TRBD1. The CDR3 is made up of 17 amino acids. The trim removed 4 bases at V and 5 bases at J, leaving 13 bases unmatched. Germline-derived CDR1 and CDR2 are MDHEN and SYDVKM.

The gene calls are TRBV5-4 and TRBJ2-3; 10 nucleotides line up with TRBD1. Trimming took 4 bases from V and 0 from J; bases not matched to a gene: 11. This CDR3 comprises 18 residues. From germline, CDR1 is SGHNT and CDR2 YYREEE (reference sequence). CDR3 DNA: TGTGCCAGCAGCCCCGGGACAGGGGCCTCTATTAGCACAGATACGCAGTATTTT. Protein product: CASSPGTGASISTDTQYF.

This chain links TRBV28 with TRBJ1-1; D is unclear. Germline values: CDR1 MDHEN, CDR2 SYDVKM. The CDR3 length is 12 residues. The germline V and J ends were trimmed by 3 bases and 3 bases, with 5 bases remaining between them. DNA for the CDR3: TGTGCCAGCAGTTTTCCCGACACTGAAGCTTTCTTT. This translates into CASSFPDTEAFF.

This clone has just one count. The chain is built from TRBV5-6 and TRBJ1-6; D not resolved. The CDR3 has 14 residues. The V end lost 0 bases, the J end lost 4 bases, and 5 bases lay between the germline ends. Germline assignment: CDR1 SGHDT and CDR2 YYEEEE. The CDR3 region is CASSLETYNSPLHF. CDR3 bases: TGTGCCAGCAGCTTGGAGACTTATAATTCACCCCTCCACTTT. The full variable domain, its missing parts supplied by reference TRBV5-6 and TRBJ1-6, is DAGVTQSPTHLIKTRGQQVTLRCSPKSGHDTVSWYQQALGQGPQFIFQYYEEEERQRGNFPDRFSGHQFPNYSSELNVNALLLGDSALYLCASSLETYNSPLHFGNGTRLTVT.

The CDR3 DNA reads as TGCGCCAGCAGCCCCAGGGGACCCGCTAACTATGGCTACACCTTC. This encodes CASSPRGPANYGYTF. The chain links TRBV4-1 to TRBJ1-2; TRBD1 is a possible D gene (6 bases). The CDR3 is 15 amino acids. Between the trimmed V and J ends, which lost 4 bases and 0 bases, there was a span of 12 bases. Germline loops: CDR1 MGHRA, CDR2 YSYEKL.

For this clone: Compared with germline, one end of the junction differs, possibly owing to a read error. The chain carries TRBV14 and TRBJ1-1; the match to TRBD1 covers 7 bases. CDR1 is SGHDN and CDR2 is FVKESK in the germline V gene. There are 13 residues in the CDR3. In DNA, the CDR3 is TGTGCCAGCAGCCAACATCCTGACAGGGAAGTTTTCTTT. Amino acid sequence: CASSQHPDREVFF.

The chain combines TRBV5-1 with TRBJ2-7, with 9 positions matching TRBD1. CDR1 is SGHRS, CDR2 YFSETQ, per germline. CDR3 length: 15 amino acids. Trimming cost V 0 bases and J 3 bases; bases outside gene matches: 4. The CDR3 bases are TGCGCCAGCAGCTTGGTTACGGACAGGGGCTACGAGCAGTACTTC. Its protein is CASSLVTDRGYEQYF. The whole variable domain, filled in from reference TRBV5-1 and TRBJ2-7, reads KAGVTQTPRYLIKTRGQQVTLSCSPISGHRSVSWYQQTPGQGLQFLFEYFSETQRNKGNFPGRFSGRQFSNSRSEMNVSTLELGDSALYLCASSLVTDRGYEQYFGPGTRLTVT.

This sequence joins TRBV7-2 and TRBJ2-7, with D tentatively TRBD2 (6 bases). The V end lost 4 bases, the J end lost 2 bases, and 12 bases lay between the germline ends. CDR3 length: 14 residues. Germline V gene data show CDR1 as SGHTA and CDR2 as FQGNSA. CDR3 sequence: CASSSLAGTYEQYF. CDR3 in DNA: TGTGCCAGCAGCTCTCTGGCGGGGACCTACGAGCAGTACTTC.

The chain combines TRBV11-2 with TRBJ2-5; tentative D call: TRBD2 (6 bases). CDR3 length: 14 residues. From germline, CDR1 is SGHAT and CDR2 FQNNGV. V shed 5 bases and J shed 2 bases, with 12 bases lying between them. The CDR3 here is CASSPGGPQETQYF. In DNA, the CDR3 is TGTGCCAGCAGCCCCGGGGGTCCTCAAGAGACCCAGTACTTC.

The chain has TRBV7-3 and TRBJ2-2, with TRBD1 matching over 8 bases. The germline CDR1 and CDR2 sequences are SGHTA and FQGTGA. With 5 bases clipped from V and 6 bases from J, the junction kept 2 bases outside the gene matches. CDR3 length equals 13 residues. The CDR3 protein is CASSPGGPGELFF. CDR3 sequence (DNA): TGTGCCAGCAGCCCAGGGGGCCCCGGGGAGCTGTTTTTT. Full variable domain (outside the CDR3, taken from reference TRBV7-3 and TRBJ2-2): GAGVSQTPSNKVTEKGKYVELRCDPISGHTALYWYRQSLGQGPEFLIYFQGTGAADDSGLPNDRFFAVRPEGSVSTLKIQRTERGDSAVYLCASSPGGPGELFFGEGSRLTVL.

This CDR3 reads CASSLVSLTSENTGELFF. CDR3 in DNA: TGTGCCAGCAGCTTAGTCTCCCTGACTAGCGAAAACACCGGGGAGCTGTTTTTT. V usage is TRBV7-7 and J usage is TRBJ2-2; 8 bases fit TRBD2. Looked up from germline, CDR1 is SSHAT and CDR2 is FNYEAQ (reference sequence). The CDR3 consists of 18 residues. V lost 1 base, J lost 2 bases, and 9 bases stayed unmatched. The variable domain in full, with the rest retrieved from reference TRBV7-7 and TRBJ2-2, is GAGVSQSPRYKVTKRGQDVTLRCDPISSHATLYWYQQALGQGPEFLTYFNYEAQPDKSGLPSDRFSAERPEGSISTLTIQRTEQRDSAMYRCASSLVSLTSENTGELFFGEGSRLTVL.